The 26 T cell receptor beta chains given below trace back to one sample, sequenced in a study of blood T cells in healthy people across ages. A second PCR, run for about 7 to 12 cycles, used a sample-barcoded 5' primer plus a J-beta primer mix. TCRdb redid the calling of the 5' RACE reads with MiXCR, one entry per CDR3 protein. The repertoire includes roughly 1 million distinct CDR3 sequences, roughly a quarter of them detected once, and 0.65% to 0.75% sits in the top ten. The sample also formed part of further work on T cells of mothers and their children.

Sequencing was performed on blood. The receptors derive from a girl aged 2 to 10 in good health.

The chain uses TRBV11-2 and TRBJ1-1, with D tentatively TRBD1 (5 bases). V shed 3 bases and J shed 0 bases, with 17 bases lying between them. The CDR3 is 17 residues long. Germline V CDR1 and CDR2: SGHAT, FQNNGV. CDR3 DNA: TGTGCCAGCAGCTTCCCCGGGGGGAACCCCATGAACACTGAAGCTTTCTTT. Protein product: CASSFPGGNPMNTEAFF. Filled out from reference TRBV11-2 and TRBJ1-1, the complete variable domain reads EAGVAQSPRYKIIEKRQSVAFWCNPISGHATLYWYQQILGQGPKLLIQFQNNGVVDDSQLPKDRFSAERLKGVDSTLKIQPAKLEDSAVYLCASSFPGGNPMNTEAFFGQGTRLTVV.

This clonotype was seen only a few times. The V and J genes are TRBV12-3 or TRBV12-4 and TRBJ2-7; TRBD2 matches 9 bases. With V trimmed by 5 bases and J by 7 bases, 6 bases remained unmatched. This CDR3 spans 13 amino acids. As DNA, the CDR3 is TGTGCCAGCAGTCCAGCGGGGGGAGGGGAGCAGTACTTC. This encodes CASSPAGGGEQYF.

This clonotype occurred a few times. The chain recombines TRBV4-1 with TRBJ1-1; D is unresolved. Trimming took 5 bases from V and 5 from J, leaving 12 bases between them. CDR1 and CDR2 from the germline V gene are MGHRA and YSYEKL. CDR3 size: 13 residues. In nucleotides, the CDR3 is TGCGCCAGCAGCGGACGGAGTCGGACTGAAGCTTTCTTT. Its protein product is CASSGRSRTEAFF.

This rearrangement joins TRBV28 to TRBJ1-2, with 12 bases aligning to TRBD1. The V gene end was trimmed by 4 bases and the J gene end by 4 bases; junction bases not matched to a gene: 13. CDR3 length: 18 amino acids. In germline, CDR1 is MDHEN, CDR2 SYDVKM. As DNA, the CDR3 is TGTGCCAGCAGTTACCCGGGACAGGGGGCCCGTAAATTCTATGGCTACACCTTC. Protein product: CASSYPGQGARKFYGYTF.

This clonotype was detected only a few times. The J gene is TRBJ2-5, the V gene TRBV12-3 or TRBV12-4, with D unclear. The CDR3 has 13 residues. Trimming stripped 8 bases from V and 5 bases from J, with 15 bases between. This CDR3 is CASAGGSEETQYF. The CDR3 DNA sequence: TGTGCCAGCGCAGGTGGGTCTGAGGAGACCCAGTACTTC.

This chain connects TRBV7-8 to TRBJ2-3; tentative D call: TRBD1 (5 bases). Germline V lookup: CDR1 SGHVS, CDR2 FQNEAQ. CDR3 length equals 14 residues. Trimming removed 5 bases from V and 0 bases from J, with 9 bases in between. The CDR3 sequence: CASSHPGSTDTQYF. The CDR3 region has the DNA TGTGCCAGCAGCCATCCAGGGAGCACAGATACGCAGTATTTT.

V is TRBV12-3 or TRBV12-4 and J is TRBJ1-5, with 7 bases that match TRBD1. V lost 7 bases and J lost 3; bases outside the gene matches: 3. CDR3 length: 13 amino acids. CDR3 loop: CASNRGHNQPQHF. CDR3 sequence (DNA): TGTGCCAGCAACAGGGGTCACAATCAGCCCCAGCATTTT.

This sequence joins TRBV5-1 and TRBJ2-1, with 12 nucleotides matching TRBD2. Germline V CDR1 and CDR2: SGHRS, YFSETQ. Trimming took 4 bases from V and 9 from J; bases not matched to a gene: 11. CDR3 length: 16 residues. The DNA for the CDR3 is TGCGCCAGCAGCCTAACTTCTAGCGGGGGGGCGGGTGAGCAGTTCTTC. Protein sequence: CASSLTSSGGAGEQFF.

This chain connects TRBV29-1 to TRBJ1-5; D unresolved. This CDR3 comprises 13 residues. Trimming stripped 4 bases from V and 0 bases from J, with 7 bases between. Germline CDR1 is SQVTM and CDR2 is ANQGSEA. The DNA of the CDR3 is TGCAGCGTTGCCATGGATAGCAATCAGCCCCAGCATTTT. It codes for CSVAMDSNQPQHF.

V and J are TRBV7-3 and TRBJ2-2; D is unresolved. The CDR3 has 18 amino acids. Trimming removed 6 bases from V and 3 bases from J, with 23 bases in between. Germline loops: CDR1 SGHTA, CDR2 FQGTGA. CDR3 loop: CASSPTSHLTTDTGELFF. CDR3 bases: TGTGCCAGCAGTCCCACTTCCCACCTCACCACCGACACCGGGGAGCTGTTTTTT. Full variable domain (missing parts from reference TRBV7-3 and TRBJ2-2): GAGVSQTPSNKVTEKGKYVELRCDPISGHTALYWYRQSLGQGPEFLIYFQGTGAADDSGLPNDRFFAVRPEGSVSTLKIQRTERGDSAVYLCASSPTSHLTTDTGELFFGEGSRLTVL.

This clonotype was seen more than once but under ten times. The rearrangement uses TRBV4-3 and TRBJ2-7; possible D gene TRBD1, 5 bases. Germline V lookup: CDR1 LGHNA, CDR2 YSLEER. The CDR3 spans 13 residues. The V gene lost 1 base and the J gene lost 5 bases, with 9 bases spanning the gap. In DNA form, the CDR3 reads TGCGCCAGCAGCCAAGTTGGGGCGGACGAGCAGTACTTC. This gives the protein CASSQVGADEQYF.

The table lists this clonotype with a few counts. The CDR3 here is CSVGTGFSYEQYF. The CDR3 DNA is TGCAGCGTTGGTACAGGCTTTTCCTACGAGCAGTACTTC. The chain carries TRBV29-1 and TRBJ2-7; possible D gene TRBD1, 5 bases. Germline lookup yields CDR1 SQVTM and CDR2 ANQGSEA. This CDR3 region has 13 residues. The V end lost 4 bases, the J end lost 1 base, and 11 bases lay between the germline ends.

V and J are TRBV6-1 and TRBJ1-5; D is perhaps TRBD1 (6 bases). The V gene's germline CDR1 is MNHNS and CDR2 SASEGT. Between the trimmed V and J ends, which lost 3 bases and 1 base, there was a span of 16 bases. The CDR3 contains 17 residues. DNA for the CDR3: TGTGCCAGCAGTGAGGTGTGGGGGCTTGGGAGCAATCAGCCCCAGCATTTT. Amino acid sequence: CASSEVWGLGSNQPQHF.

The chain has TRBV20-1 and TRBJ1-1; TRBD1 matches 9 bases. The CDR3 length is 13 residues. Germline CDR1 and CDR2: DFQATT and SNEGSKA (reference sequence). Losses at the gene ends were 4 bases for V and 9 bases for J; bases not matched to a gene: 9. CDR3 loop: CSAIPGQGVKAFF. The CDR3, as DNA: TGCAGTGCTATACCGGGACAGGGAGTAAAAGCTTTCTTT.

Turning to this clonotype: Lacking the conserved final phenylalanine or tryptophan, this CDR3 likely reflects a read error. V is TRBV29-1 and J is TRBJ1-2; possibly TRBD1 for D (5 bases). The CDR3 sequence is 10 residues long. V was pared by 4 bases and J by 8 bases, with 8 bases between. Germline CDR1 and CDR2: SQVTM and ANQGSEA. The CDR3 bases are TGCAGCGTTGTAGAGGGGGGCTACACCCTC. Amino acids: CSVVEGGYTL.

Concerning this clonotype: At one boundary the junction diverges from the germline segment, which might be a read error. The CDR3 DNA sequence: TGTGCCGGCAGCCGGAGGGTCTATGGCTACACCTTC. This sequence encodes CAGSRRVYGYTF. The chain links TRBV28 to TRBJ1-2, with D hard to call. Germline assignment: CDR1 MDHEN and CDR2 SYDVKM. The CDR3 is 12 amino acids.

This clonotype occurred a few times. The V call is TRBV28, the J call TRBJ1-1, with D perhaps matching TRBD1 (5 bases). The germline CDR1 and CDR2 sequences are MDHEN and SYDVKM. Trimming cost V 9 bases and J 8 bases, with 31 bases left between them. CDR3 length equals 17 residues. The CDR3 protein is CASKGTKYRGSSIEAFF. Written as DNA, the CDR3 is TGTGCCAGTAAAGGGACCAAATATCGGGGGTCATCAATCGAAGCTTTCTTT.

The rearrangement uses TRBV12-3 or TRBV12-4 and TRBJ2-3, with D uncertain. V was clipped by 7 bases and J by 4 bases, with 12 bases between them. The CDR3 length is 13 residues. The CDR3 spells CASNFGRADTQYF. CDR3 in DNA: TGTGCCAGCAACTTCGGGCGAGCAGATACGCAGTATTTT.

This clonotype occurred many times. CDR3 protein: CASSFSGGNQPQHF. The CDR3 bases are TGTGCCAGCAGCTTTTCGGGGGGAAATCAGCCCCAGCATTTT. The chain employs TRBV12-3 or TRBV12-4 and TRBJ1-5; D perhaps matches TRBD1 (5 bases). The CDR3 length is 14 residues. Trimming left V 6 bases short and J 4 bases short, with 13 bases between.

This clonotype has more than one count but fewer than ten. The rearrangement links TRBV20-1 to TRBJ2-7, with TRBD2 as a possible D gene (6 bases). This CDR3 has 12 amino acids. V was cut by 3 bases and J by 7 bases, with 13 bases left in between. From germline, CDR1 is DFQATT and CDR2 SNEGSKA (reference sequence). The CDR3 DNA reads as TGCAGTGCTAGCGACGGGGGTAGAGAGCAGTACTTC. Protein sequence: CSASDGGREQYF.

This clonotype was observed a handful of times. This chain joins TRBV25-1 and TRBJ2-3; the match to TRBD2 covers 9 bases. This CDR3 is built from 17 residues. Trimming cost V 4 bases and J 0 bases; bases outside gene matches: 8. Germline CDR1 MGHDK, CDR2 SYGVNS. CDR3 nucleotides: TGTGCCAGCAGTGCCTCGGGGACTAGCCCAAGCACAGATACGCAGTATTTT. Protein: CASSASGTSPSTDTQYF.

This rearrangement joins TRBV15 to TRBJ2-3, with D perhaps TRBD1 (6 bases). The V and J ends lost 2 bases and 0 bases respectively, with 18 bases between them. This CDR3 has 18 amino acids. Germline-derived CDR1 and CDR2 are LNHNV and YYDKDF (reference sequence). Written as DNA, the CDR3 is TGTGCCACCAGCAGAACACGCGGTTGGGGGCTGAGCACAGATACGCAGTATTTT. Translating it yields CATSRTRGWGLSTDTQYF.

This clonotype was seen only a few times. V usage is TRBV29-1 and J usage is TRBJ2-5; weak D call: TRBD1 (6 bases). The assigned J gene may be wrong: the sequence end matches TRBJ2-7 better. This CDR3 is 14 amino acids long. Per the germline V gene, CDR1 is SQVTM and CDR2 is ANQGSEA. CDR3 nucleotides: TGCAGCGTTGTTTTCCGGACAGCCTCCTACGAGCAGTACTTC. This translates into CSVVFRTASYEQYF.

CDR3 sequence: CATSYGRGNEQFF. In DNA form, the CDR3 reads TGTGCCACCTCTTACGGGAGAGGCAATGAGCAGTTCTTC. The chain couples TRBV2 to TRBJ2-7; the D gene is possibly TRBD2 (6 bases). The DNA end favors TRBJ2-1, so the J call may be wrong. Germline CDR1 and CDR2: SNHLY and FYNNEI. This CDR3 comprises 13 residues.

The chain couples TRBV5-1 to TRBJ2-5; D gene ambiguous. The J call is doubtful: the DNA matches TRBJ2-7 better. The CDR3 contains 13 residues. Germline V CDR1 and CDR2: SGHRS, YFSETQ. The CDR3 sequence is CASSGFNSYEQYF. The CDR3 nucleotides are TGCGCCAGCAGTGGATTCAACTCCTACGAGCAGTACTTC.

This clonotype has only a few counts. The chain joins TRBV28 to TRBJ2-1; 11 bases line up with TRBD1. The J call may be faulty, since TRBJ2-5 better matches the DNA end. The CDR3 consists of 17 residues. Germline CDR1 reads MDHEN; CDR2 reads SYDVKM. This chain's CDR3 is CASSSPVEDRGRETQYF. The CDR3 region has the DNA TGTGCCAGCAGTTCCCCAGTAGAGGACAGGGGGCGTGAGACCCAGTACTTC.